The next 9 T cell receptor beta chains were all read from a single sample in a study of T cell changes during pregnancy in multiple sclerosis. Profiled with immunoSEQ multiplex PCR; TCRdb holds only in-frame clones, not every one. The sample includes 52,000 or so clones, about 87% of them seen just once. The sample here was CD4+ T cells from peripheral blood mononuclear cells, taken in the first trimester of pregnancy. These TCRs come from a female donor with multiple sclerosis, enrolled in a pregnancy study.

In regard to this clone: One end of the junction fails to match germline, which may point to a read error. The J gene is TRBJ1-1, the V gene TRBV11-3; D gene unclear. There are 13 residues in the CDR3. Germline V gene sequence: CDR1 SGHNT, CDR2 YENEEA. CDR3 DNA sequence: TGTGCCAGCGGCTTCGGTCAGAACACTGAAGCTTTCTTT. Translating gives CASGFGQNTEAFF.

This clone was picked up many times. The chain has TRBV15 and TRBJ2-7; unclear D gene. Trimming stripped 0 bases from V and 7 bases from J, with 16 bases between. Germline lookup yields CDR1 LNHNV and CDR2 YYDKDF (reference sequence). The CDR3 length is 15 residues. CDR3 amino acids: CATSRDDGRGREQYF. DNA of the CDR3: TGTGCCACCAGCAGAGATGATGGTCGAGGTAGGGAGCAGTACTTC.

The CDR3: CAISDQTSGQLSLGETQYF. Here the CDR3 DNA reads TGTGCCATCAGTGATCAGACTAGCGGGCAGCTAAGCTTAGGGGAGACCCAGTACTTC. The chain joins TRBV10-3 to TRBJ2-5, with 10 bases fitting TRBD2. The CDR3 runs 19 residues. V gave up 3 bases and J gave up 5 bases; unmatched junction bases: 18. Germline loops: CDR1 ENHRY, CDR2 SYGVKD.

The V and J genes are TRBV30 and TRBJ1-1, with a possible D match to TRBD1 (6 bases). This CDR3 spans 15 amino acids. Germline V CDR1 and CDR2: GTSNPN, SVGIG (reference sequence). The V end was cut by 5 bases, the J end by 1 base, with 17 bases between. DNA for the CDR3: TGTGCCTGGTTGCCATCGACAGGAGGGAACACTGAAGCTTTCTTT. Its protein product is CAWLPSTGGNTEAFF.

The gene calls are TRBV30 and TRBJ1-2, with 7 bases matching TRBD1. Germline CDR1 is GTSNPN and CDR2 is SVGIG (reference sequence). J lost 2 bases, V lost 3 bases, and 9 bases had no gene match. CDR3 length: 15 amino acids. The CDR3 nucleotides read TGTGCCTGGAGGAACTACAGGGGAGTCAACTATGGCTACACCTTC. Residues: CAWRNYRGVNYGYTF. Full variable domain (missing parts from reference TRBV30 and TRBJ1-2): SQTIHQWPATLVQPVGSPLSLECTVEGTSNPNLYWYRQAAGRGLQLLFYSVGIGQISSEVPQNLSASRPQDRQFILSSKKLLLSDSGFYLCAWRNYRGVNYGYTFGSGTRLTVV.

In its sample, this clone was seen many times. CDR3 sequence (DNA): TGTGCCAGCAGCTTAGCCAGTACAGATACGCAGTATTTT. Protein product: CASSLASTDTQYF. This rearrangement joins TRBV7-3 to TRBJ2-3; D is undetermined. The CDR3 extends over 13 amino acids. The V gene lost 2 bases and the J gene lost 3 bases, with 6 bases spanning the gap. Germline V lookup: CDR1 SGHTA, CDR2 FQGTGA.

The chain uses TRBV5-1 and TRBJ2-1; the match to TRBD2 covers 11 bases. Germline CDR1 SGHRS, CDR2 YFSETQ. The CDR3 has 14 residues. V lost 3 bases, J lost 15 bases, and 11 bases stayed unmatched. This CDR3 is CASSSPALAGGAFF. The CDR3 nucleotides are TGCGCCAGCAGCTCACCCGCCCTAGCGGGAGGCGCGTTCTTC.

The genes are TRBV6-5 and TRBJ2-3, with D hard to call. This CDR3 is built from 12 residues. Trimming removed 2 bases from V and 8 bases from J, with 8 bases in between. The V gene's germline CDR1 is MNHEY and CDR2 SVGAGI. As DNA, the CDR3 is TGTGCCAGCAGTTACCCACTCGGTACGCAGTATTTT. Encoded protein: CASSYPLGTQYF.

The chain joins TRBV6-6 to TRBJ2-7, with 9 bases lining up with TRBD2. Germline CDR1 reads MNHNY; CDR2 reads SVGAGI (reference sequence). This CDR3 has 16 residues. Unmatched junction bases numbered 12, after V lost 6 bases and J lost 3 bases. The CDR3 nucleotides are TGTGCCAGCAGATTCGGGACTAGCCTCATGTTCTACGAGCAGTACTTC. Its translation: CASRFGTSLMFYEQYF.